The 12 T cell receptor beta chains given below trace back to one sample, sequenced in a study of blood T cell repertoires in COVID-19 (dated by TCRdb to the early 2020s). Receptor libraries were prepared by the immunoSEQ multiplex PCR assay. TCRdb obtained this table from immuneACCESS and retained in-frame rearrangements with V and J assigned. These tables miss some clones; where compared with another copy, unresolved V genes account for less than half of the shortfall, and the remainder is unexplained. The sample table lists 120,000 or so clones, around 87% of them with a count of one. The top ten clonotypes cover about 3.8% of the sample. Material for sequencing was peripheral blood. These TCRs come from an older woman with COVID-19, enrolled during active disease.

The V gene is TRBV15, the J gene TRBJ1-5; TRBD1 matches 7 bases. Germline V gene lookup returns CDR1 LNHNV and CDR2 YYDKDF (reference sequence). V gave up 3 bases and J gave up 9 bases; unmatched junction bases: 11. CDR3 length: 15 amino acids. The CDR3 spells CATSRERQGRLPQHF. The CDR3 bases are TGTGCCACCAGCAGGGAACGACAGGGTAGGCTGCCCCAGCATTTT.

The chain recombines TRBV2 with TRBJ1-5; D is perhaps TRBD1 (5 bases). The CDR3 consists of 13 residues. Looked up from germline, CDR1 is SNHLY and CDR2 is FYNNEI. Trimming stripped 0 bases from V and 12 bases from J, with 12 bases between. DNA of the CDR3: TGTGCCAGCAGTGAAGCCCGTTTGGGGGGCCAGCATTTT. The encoded protein is CASSEARLGGQHF.

The genes are TRBV6-6 and TRBJ1-1; D is ambiguous. V shed 6 bases and J shed 5 bases, with 7 bases lying between them. This CDR3 contains 11 residues. The germline CDR1 and CDR2 sequences are MNHNY and SVGAGI (reference sequence). In nucleotides, the CDR3 is TGTGCCAGCAGGACTACTACTGAAGCTTTCTTT. Translation gives CASRTTTEAFF.

The genes are TRBV5-4 and TRBJ1-2; D is ambiguous. CDR3 length: 13 residues. Trimming removed 0 bases at V and 8 bases at J, with 11 bases between. Germline V gene data show CDR1 as SGHNT and CDR2 as YYREEE (reference sequence). CDR3 residues: CASSLASLGGYTF. CDR3 bases: TGTGCCAGCAGCTTGGCGAGCCTCGGGGGCTACACCTTC.

The genes are TRBV6-5 and TRBJ1-5; TRBD1 might be the D (5 bases). The CDR3 consists of 14 residues. V was pared by 0 bases and J by 7 bases, with 10 bases between. The V gene's germline CDR1 is MNHEY and CDR2 SVGAGI. The CDR3 DNA is TGTGCCAGCAGTTACTCTGATGGGGCCCAGCCCCAGCATTTT. It specifies CASSYSDGAQPQHF.

The chain has TRBV29-1 and TRBJ1-6; D not resolved. CDR3 length equals 11 residues. Germline V gene data show CDR1 as SQVTM and CDR2 as ANQGSEA. Trimming took 0 bases from V and 11 from J, leaving 5 bases between them. CDR3 residues: CSVEEGAPLHF. In nucleotides, the CDR3 is TGCAGCGTTGAAGAAGGAGCACCCCTCCACTTT. Looking up the rest from reference TRBV29-1 and TRBJ1-6 gives the full variable domain: SAVISQKPSRDICQRGTSLTIQCQVDSQVTMMFWYRQQPGQSLTLIATANQGSEATYESGFVIDKFPISRPNLTFSTLTVSNMSPEDSSIYLCSVEEGAPLHFGNGTRLTVT.

This chain links TRBV19 with TRBJ2-7; TRBD1 aligns across 7 bases. This CDR3 region has 15 residues. The junction had 7 bases not matched to a gene; V was cut back by 3 bases and J by 2 bases. The germline V gene has CDR1 LNHDA and CDR2 SQIVND (reference sequence). The CDR3 reads CASSITLGTAYEQYF. The CDR3 coding sequence is TGTGCCAGTAGTATCACCCTCGGGACAGCCTACGAGCAGTACTTC.

This sequence joins TRBV18 and TRBJ1-2; D may be TRBD1 (5 bases). The CDR3 covers 14 residues. Trimming left V 6 bases short and J 8 bases short, with 19 bases between. Germline V gene lookup returns CDR1 KGHSH and CDR2 LQKENI. The CDR3 protein is CASSGGTGGGGYTF. The CDR3 DNA reads TGTGCCAGCTCCGGGGGGACGGGCGGCGGCGGCTACACCTTC.

The chain links TRBV6-5 to TRBJ1-4, with D unclear. The CDR3 totals 13 residues. The germline gives CDR1 MNHEY, CDR2 SVGAGI. Trimming cost V 4 bases and J 7 bases, with 10 bases left between them. CDR3 sequence (DNA): TGTGCCAGCAGTTCGTACCGGGGTGAAAAACTGTTTTTT. Translating gives CASSSYRGEKLFF.

The rearrangement links TRBV5-4 to TRBJ1-4; TRBD1 is a possible D gene (5 bases). Trimming pared 4 bases from V and 10 bases from J, leaving 17 bases between. This CDR3 comprises 14 residues. The V gene's germline CDR1 is SGHNT and CDR2 YYREEE (reference sequence). DNA for the CDR3: TGTGCCAGCAGCGTCGCAGGGATCGTAGGAAAACTGTTTTTT. Amino acid sequence: CASSVAGIVGKLFF.

This clone has more than one count but fewer than ten. The chain employs TRBV5-6 and TRBJ1-2; D is unresolved. The CDR3 totals 15 residues. Trimming shortened V by 0 bases and J by 1 base, and 10 bases separated the two germline ends. Germline V gene sequence: CDR1 SGHDT, CDR2 YYEEEE. The CDR3 DNA sequence: TGTGCCAGCAGCTTGGACAGCAACCATAACTATGGCTACACCTTC. It codes for CASSLDSNHNYGYTF.

J is TRBJ2-1 and V is TRBV7-9; 7 bases fit TRBD2. V dropped 8 bases and J dropped 5; count of bases not matched to a gene: 9. CDR3 length equals 14 residues. From germline, CDR1 is SEHNR and CDR2 FQNEAQ (reference sequence). CDR3 residues: CASLSASGNNEQFF. CDR3 bases: TGTGCCAGCTTGTCGGCTAGCGGTAACAATGAGCAGTTCTTC.